A selection of T cell receptor beta chains follows, all from one sample in a study of T cell responses to AZD1222 COVID-19 vaccine. Assay: immunoSEQ multiplex PCR; the TCRdb copy retains only in-frame clones and omits some. The data show around 150,000 clones, approximately 94% seen once. The specimen was peripheral blood, collected 28 days after the second AZD1222 dose. The receptors originated from an adult who received the AZD1222 COVID-19 vaccine. Both conserved end residues are part of each CDR3. D genes are given only for firm matches. Expanded clones get a size class; other rows say once, few or many, or leave the size out.

TRBJ1-2,.,TRBV4-2,.,TGTGCCAGCAGCACGGAGGGTCGGGGCTACACCTTC,CASSTEGRGYTF
TRBJ2-7,TRBD1,TRBV6-5,.,TGTGCCAGCACTCCGGGACAGGGGACCTACGAGCAGTACTTC,CASTPGQGTYEQYF
TRBJ1-1,.,TRBV6-5,.,TGTGCCAGCTATGAGGACGTAGAAGCTTTCTTT,CASYEDVEAFF
TRBJ2-2,TRBD1,TRBV18,.,TGTGCCAGCTCACCGGACGGACAGGGGAGGACCGGGGAGCTGTTTTTT,CASSPDGQGRTGELFF
TRBJ2-7,.,TRBV30,.,TGTGCCTGGAGATATGACACATCGTACGAGCAGTACTTC,CAWRYDTSYEQYF
TRBJ1-1,.,TRBV6-2/TRBV6-3,.,TGTGCCAGCAGTTACGGCAGGACTTCCATGAACACTGAAGCTTTCTTT,CASSYGRTSMNTEAFF
TRBJ2-5,TRBD1,TRBV10-3,.,TGTGCCACCCGGACAGGGGAAGAGACCCAGTACTTC,CATRTGEETQYF
TRBJ1-5,.,TRBV9,.,TGTGCCAGCAGCGCCGGACAGCATAGCAATCAGCCCCAGCATTTT,CASSAGQHSNQPQHF
TRBJ1-2,TRBD1,TRBV12-3/TRBV12-4,.,TGTGCCAGCACCAAGACAGGGGATTCTAACACCTTC,CASTKTGDSNTF
TRBJ2-1,TRBD1,TRBV9,.,TGTGCCAGCAGCGTAAAATACAGGGGGGATGAGCAGTTCTTC,CASSVKYRGDEQFF
TRBJ2-5,.,TRBV29-1,.,TGCAGCGGCTGGGACGTAGAAGAGACCCAGTACTTC,CSGWDVEETQYF
TRBJ2-2,.,TRBV24-1,.,TGTGCCACCAGTGAATCCCCTAGATGGGCGAACACCGGGGAGCTGTTTTTT,CATSESPRWANTGELFF
TRBJ2-3,TRBD2,TRBV4-1,.,TGCGCCAGCAGCCGATCGGGACTACCTAGGGCAGATACGCAGTATTTT,CASSRSGLPRADTQYF
TRBJ2-1,.,TRBV6-1,.,TGTGCCAGCAGTCTTAAGAATGAGCAGTTCTTC,CASSLKNEQFF
TRBJ2-2,.,TRBV18,.,TGTGCCAGCTCACCACCGGTCACCGGGGAGCTGTTTTTT,CASSPPVTGELFF
TRBJ1-3,TRBD1,TRBV7-9,.,TGTGCCAGCATGGACAGGGCTGGAAACACCATATATTTT,CASMDRAGNTIYF
TRBJ1-5,TRBD1,TRBV2,.,TGTGCCAGCACATACGACAGGGTGGGATGGAATCAGCCCCAGCATTTT,CASTYDRVGWNQPQHF
TRBJ1-3,.,TRBV3-1/TRBV3-2,once,TGTGCCAGCAGCCGAGGGGGTTCTGGAAACACCATATATTTT,CASSRGGSGNTIYF
TRBJ2-5,.,TRBV2,.,TGTGCCAGCGCCCCCGTTCCTAAAGAGACCCAGTACTTC,CASAPVPKETQYF
TRBJ2-7,TRBD2,TRBV28,.,TGTGCCAGCAGTACAGCGGGAGGGTCCTCCTACGAGCAGTACTTC,CASSTAGGSSYEQYF
TRBJ2-1,TRBD2,TRBV30,.,TGTGCCCACTCTAGCGGGCTATACAATGAGCAGTTCTTC,CAHSSGLYNEQFF
TRBJ2-3,TRBD2,TRBV5-1,.,TGCGCCAGCAGTGTCGGGGCTGGGACTAGTACAGATACGCAGTATTTT,CASSVGAGTSTDTQYF
TRBJ2-5,.,TRBV19,.,TGTGCCAGTAGTAAGACAGATACCTTGGAGACCCAGTACTTC,CASSKTDTLETQYF
TRBJ2-1,TRBD2,TRBV30,.,TGTGCCTGGAGTGTACCTAGCGGGAGTAAAAATGAGCAGTTCTTC,CAWSVPSGSKNEQFF
TRBJ1-1,.,TRBV5-1,.,TGCGCCAGCAGCTTGGGGACGGAGGGCACTGAAGCTTTCTTT,CASSLGTEGTEAFF
TRBJ2-1,.,TRBV7-8,.,TGTGCCAGCAGCTTATATCAGAGCCCAAATTCCTACAATGAGCAGTTCTTC,CASSLYQSPNSYNEQFF
TRBJ1-2,.,TRBV19,.,TGTGCCAGTAGTATGGCCCCGGGCAGTTTGGGCTACACCTTC,CASSMAPGSLGYTF
TRBJ2-2,.,TRBV20-1,.,TGCAGTGCTAGTAACAGGGGGACTATCGAGCTGTTTTTT,CSASNRGTIELFF
TRBJ1-1,TRBD1,TRBV10-2,.,TGCGCCAGCAGAAGAGGACAGGGAGTAATGAACACTGAAGCTTTCTTT,CASRRGQGVMNTEAFF
TRBJ2-1,TRBD2,TRBV7-2,once,TGTGCCAGCAGGGCCGGGACTAGCGGGAGTAACGAGCAGTTCTTC,CASRAGTSGSNEQFF
TRBJ2-2,TRBD2,TRBV18,.,TGTGCCAGCTCACAAAGGACTAGTGGTTTGACCGGGGAGCTGTTTTTT,CASSQRTSGLTGELFF
TRBJ1-1,.,TRBV29-1,.,TGCAGCGTTGGGCCTTTTGGGCTTAACACTGAAGCTTTCTTT,CSVGPFGLNTEAFF
TRBJ1-4,.,TRBV6-5,.,TGTGCCAGCAGTTACTCGTTGCCCTTCCGGGAAAAACTGTTTTTT,CASSYSLPFREKLFF
TRBJ2-1,TRBD2,TRBV10-3,.,TGTGCCATCGGGGGGGCTAGCGGGGTTGAGCAGTTCTTC,CAIGGASGVEQFF
TRBJ1-3,.,TRBV4-1,.,TGCGCCAGCAGCCAAGTCGGCGGATACTGGTCTGGAAACACCATATATTTT,CASSQVGGYWSGNTIYF
TRBJ1-6,.,TRBV6-5,.,TGTGCCAGCCGTCTTTCCGGGGGCGGCAATTCACCCCTCCACTTT,CASRLSGGGNSPLHF
TRBJ2-1,TRBD2,TRBV6-4,.,TGTGCCAGCAGCGCTTTAGCGGGAGAAGGCAATGAGCAGTTCTTC,CASSALAGEGNEQFF